This entry describes one TCR beta chain. One junction end disagrees with the germline gene, perhaps due to a read error. A mixed TRB-A/B primer pool amplified rearranged TRB by multiplex touch-down PCR. A single record per CDR3 protein comes from TCRdb applying MiXCR to the multiplex PCR reads. This table has about 11,000 distinct CDR3 sequences, roughly a quarter appearing once. The data belong to a study of T cell repertoires in aging, cancer and after chemotherapy. The CDR3 runs 14 residues. CDR1 MGHRA and CDR2 YSYEKL come from the germline V gene. The template was genomic DNA from peripheral blood, not RNA.

The chain uses TRBV4-1 and TRBJ2-2; D not resolved. The TCR comes from a human donor in good health. The specimen was blood. The CDR3 bases are TGTGCCAGCAGCCCGTCCGGGCTCAACGGGGAGCTGTTTTTT. Its translation: CASSPSGLNGELFF.